What follows are 6 T cell receptor beta chains derived from one specimen sequenced in a study of T-cell memory formation after mild COVID-19. TCRdb re-derived calls from the 5' RACE reads in MiXCR, one entry per CDR3 protein. The sample contains 85,000 to 120,000 distinct CDR3 sequences, over 15% of which appear only once. Input material: PBMCs or a T cell subset sorted from them (not recorded which). The source is an adult woman who had mild COVID-19 (a few samples of this study predate the infection). Cell type and time point are not known.

V gene TRBV27 combines with J gene TRBJ2-5; D ambiguous. V gave up 3 bases and J gave up 4 bases, with 9 bases separating them. Germline V gene lookup returns CDR1 MNHEY and CDR2 SMNVEV (reference sequence). This CDR3 contains 13 residues. The CDR3 sequence is CASSLGFGETQYF. CDR3 nucleotide sequence: TGTGCCAGCAGTTTGGGGTTTGGAGAGACCCAGTACTTC.

The rearrangement uses TRBV5-1 and TRBJ1-2, with a weak D call TRBD1 (5 bases). The germline V and J ends were trimmed by 0 bases and 4 bases, with 16 bases remaining between them. Germline loops: CDR1 SGHRS, CDR2 YFSETQ. This CDR3 has 16 amino acids. In DNA form, the CDR3 reads TGCGCCAGCAGCTTGGGAGACAGCACGCCAATCTATGGCTACACCTTC. Translation gives CASSLGDSTPIYGYTF.

In its sample, this clonotype was seen a few times. V gene TRBV20-1 combines with J gene TRBJ2-7; D possibly corresponds to TRBD2 (5 bases). The CDR3 covers 13 residues. The V gene lost 5 bases and the J gene lost 0 bases, with 11 bases spanning the gap. Germline CDR1 is DFQATT and CDR2 is SNEGSKA (reference sequence). Here the CDR3 reads CSALARDSYEQYF. CDR3 DNA: TGCAGTGCTTTAGCGAGAGACTCCTACGAGCAGTACTTC.

The genes are TRBV10-3 and TRBJ2-7; D may be TRBD2 (6 bases). The germline V gene has CDR1 ENHRY and CDR2 SYGVKD. There are 13 residues in the CDR3. V was pared by 2 bases and J by 2 bases, with 7 bases between. DNA of the CDR3: TGTGCCATCAGTGAGGCGGGGACCTACGAGCAGTACTTC. Encoded protein: CAISEAGTYEQYF.

The chain combines TRBV12-3 or TRBV12-4 with TRBJ2-7; 9 bases match TRBD2. J was trimmed by 7 bases and V by 7 bases; bases with no gene match: 11. The CDR3 sequence is 14 residues long. The CDR3 DNA reads TGTGCCAGCACCCGAGCGGGGGGTCAAGGGGAGCAGTACTTC. It translates to CASTRAGGQGEQYF.

This chain joins TRBV19 and TRBJ2-7; 9 bases match TRBD2. This CDR3 has 16 amino acids. The V gene's germline CDR1 is LNHDA and CDR2 SQIVND (reference sequence). V lost 2 bases to trimming and J lost 2 bases; unmatched junction nucleotides: 7. The CDR3: CASSILSGSTTYEQYF. The CDR3 nucleotides read TGTGCCAGTAGTATACTTAGCGGGAGTACAACCTACGAGCAGTACTTC.